The clone carrying this T cell receptor (beta chain) was detected only a few times. Antigen: not known. One entry per CDR3 protein, called by TCRdb with MiXCR from the 5' RACE reads. Among 600,000 to 750,000 distinct CDR3 sequences listed, more than 9% were seen once. The germline CDR1 and CDR2 sequences are SGDLS and YYNGEE. The CDR3 extends over 13 amino acids. Trimming pared 1 base from V and 12 bases from J, leaving 14 bases between. This specimen belongs to a study of T cells after yellow fever vaccination. Study findings and constraints: A small share of clonotypes appeared in both CD4 and CD8 compartments.

The V gene is TRBV9, the J gene TRBJ2-1; D not certain. This receptor was obtained from a man aged 30-40 years who received the YFV17D yellow fever vaccine. Specimen: PBMCs, collected on the day of the yellow fever booster vaccination. The CDR3 here is CASSVNVWESQFF. Written as DNA, the CDR3 is TGTGCCAGCAGCGTAAATGTTTGGGAATCGCAGTTCTTC.